These 5 T cell receptor beta chains share one sample of origin, sequenced in a study of cytotoxic CD8 clonotypes in ibrutinib-treated CLL. Assay: immunoSEQ multiplex PCR; the TCRdb copy retains only in-frame clones and omits some. This table has roughly 20,000 clones, less than 80% appearing once. The sample was PBMCs, taken before ibrutinib treatment. The receptor set was obtained from a human donor with chronic lymphocytic leukemia.

The chain is built from TRBV2 and TRBJ2-1; 8 bases are a match to TRBD2. This CDR3 comprises 15 residues. The germline CDR1 and CDR2 sequences are SNHLY and FYNNEI. After removal of 5 bases from V and 8 bases from J, the junction contained 11 bases not matched to a gene. The DNA for the CDR3 is TGTGCCAGCAGTTCCGACGCGGGGGGTCCGGATGAGCAGTTCTTC. Translating it yields CASSSDAGGPDEQFF.

The chain recombines TRBV30 with TRBJ1-4; no clear D gene. V was trimmed by 1 base and J by 4 bases, leaving 16 bases between them. Germline V CDR1 and CDR2: GTSNPN, SVGIG (reference sequence). The CDR3 is 16 residues long. Written as DNA, the CDR3 is TGTGCCTGGAGTGACCTGTGGTGGGAGGATAATGAAAAACTGTTTTTT. Its protein is CAWSDLWWEDNEKLFF.

J is TRBJ2-1 and V is TRBV6-6; tentatively, D is TRBD1 or TRBD2 (6 bases each). The CDR3 is made up of 12 amino acids. V was trimmed by 5 bases and J by 10 bases, leaving 12 bases between them. The germline V gene encodes CDR1 MNHNY and CDR2 SVGAGI (reference sequence). The CDR3 sequence is CASSTGTLEQFF. CDR3 coding DNA: TGTGCCAGCAGTACAGGGACTCTAGAGCAGTTCTTC.

V is TRBV4-2 and J is TRBJ2-1; TRBD2 agrees at 10 bases. This CDR3 has 16 amino acids. Germline V gene data show CDR1 as LGHNA and CDR2 as YNFKEQ. V trimming: 3 bases; J trimming: 4 bases; junction bases outside the gene matches: 6. CDR3 bases: TGTGCCAGCAGCCAGTTACTAGCGGGAAAATACAATGAGCAGTTCTTC. Residues: CASSQLLAGKYNEQFF.

Written as DNA, the CDR3 is TGTGCCAGCAGCTTAGCGTCGGTGGGCTCTGGAAACACCATATATTTT. Its translation is CASSLASVGSGNTIYF. The V and J genes are TRBV7-6 and TRBJ1-3; the D is unclear. This CDR3 contains 16 residues. CDR1 and CDR2 from the germline V gene are SGHVS and FNYEAQ. V was shortened by 0 bases and J by 0 bases, with 9 bases between the two germline ends.